This T cell receptor (beta chain) was captured by sequencing in a study of regulatory T cells in long-lasting Graves disease. The sample's time point: newly diagnosed GD, antithyroid drugs for less than 3 months. RNA from PBMCs was the source of the TCR library. CDR3-region Arm-PCR and iRepertoire HTBI primers produced the TCR beta libraries. TCRdb called the multiplex PCR reads again in MiXCR, with one record for every CDR3 protein. The sample lists 550,000 to 600,000 distinct CDR3 sequences; about 15% were seen once. CDR1 and CDR2 from the germline V gene are MNHNS and SASEGT. V was pared by 8 bases and J by 4 bases, with 5 bases of the junction left unmatched. This CDR3 spans 12 amino acids. In its sample, this clonotype was seen a few times. This sample also appeared in a second study, on T cells in Graves' hyperthyroidism and ophthalmopathy.

This chain uses TRBV6-1 with TRBJ2-7; 7 nucleotides align to TRBD2. This clonotype was obtained from a man aged 18 to 30 with Graves disease. Sequenced here: peripheral blood mononuclear cells (PBMCs), sampled at new diagnosis, from a patient treated with antithyroid drugs. The CDR3 spells CASEGGGYEQYF. CDR3 sequence (DNA): TGTGCCAGCGAGGGCGGGGGATACGAGCAGTACTTC.